The subject of this entry is one TCR beta chain. Its specificity is not known. 13 Jbeta primers and 60 Vbeta primers were used for the PCR. Repertoires were generated with immunoSEQ multiplex PCR, while TCRdb's copy carries only in-frame clones and drops some. The repertoire includes 150,000 to 250,000 clones, around 81% of them detected once, and around 1.9% sits in the top ten. This entry belongs to a study of cytomegalovirus exposure and HLA in healthy donors. Points from the study as a whole: About 87% or about 30% of the time was how often most TCR beta V segments were productive, according to an earlier analysis. In a later analysis, a genetic analysis reported fewer productive-TCR N-insertions in an Asian-associated ancestry cluster than the cohort average.

Sample: PBMCs. The sequence was obtained from a man aged 25-45 years in good health and CMV-seronegative.

CDR3 region: CASGTGQNTEAFF. CDR3 in DNA: TGTGCTAGTGGTACCGGACAGAACACTGAAGCTTTCTTT. The J gene is TRBJ1-1, the V gene TRBV12-5; tentative D call: TRBD1 (5 bases). V was trimmed by 5 bases and J by 1 base, leaving 8 bases between them. The length of the CDR3 is 13 residues. Germline loops: CDR1 LGHNT, CDR2 FRNRAP.